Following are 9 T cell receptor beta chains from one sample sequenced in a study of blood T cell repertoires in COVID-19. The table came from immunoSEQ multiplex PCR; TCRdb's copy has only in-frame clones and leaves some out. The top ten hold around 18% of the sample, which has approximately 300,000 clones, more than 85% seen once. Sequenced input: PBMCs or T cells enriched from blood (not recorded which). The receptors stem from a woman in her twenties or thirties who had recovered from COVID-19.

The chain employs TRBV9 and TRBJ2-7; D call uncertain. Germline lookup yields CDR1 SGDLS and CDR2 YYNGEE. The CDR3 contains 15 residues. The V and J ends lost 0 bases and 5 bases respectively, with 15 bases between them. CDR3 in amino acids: CASSVGDGLSHEQYF. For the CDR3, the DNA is TGTGCCAGCAGCGTAGGTGACGGGTTGAGCCACGAGCAGTACTTC.

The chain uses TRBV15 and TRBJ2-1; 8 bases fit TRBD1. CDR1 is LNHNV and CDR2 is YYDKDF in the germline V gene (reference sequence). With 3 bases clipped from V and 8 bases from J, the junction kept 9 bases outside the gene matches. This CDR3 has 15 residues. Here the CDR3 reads CATSRMDRENDEQFF. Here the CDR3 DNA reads TGTGCCACCAGCAGGATGGACAGGGAGAACGATGAGCAGTTCTTC.

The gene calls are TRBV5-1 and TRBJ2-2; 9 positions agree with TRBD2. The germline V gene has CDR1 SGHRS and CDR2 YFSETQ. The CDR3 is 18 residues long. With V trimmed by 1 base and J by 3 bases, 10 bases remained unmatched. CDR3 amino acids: CASSLSPSGMPYTGELFF. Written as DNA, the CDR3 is TGCGCCAGCAGCTTGTCCCCTAGCGGGATGCCCTACACCGGGGAGCTGTTTTTT.

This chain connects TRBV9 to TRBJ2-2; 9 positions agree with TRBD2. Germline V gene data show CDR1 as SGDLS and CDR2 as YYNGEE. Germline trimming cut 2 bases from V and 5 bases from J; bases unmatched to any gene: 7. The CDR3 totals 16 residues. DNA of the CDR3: TGTGCCAGCAGCGTGGGGCTAGCGGGAAGGACCGGGGAGCTGTTTTTT. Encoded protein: CASSVGLAGRTGELFF.

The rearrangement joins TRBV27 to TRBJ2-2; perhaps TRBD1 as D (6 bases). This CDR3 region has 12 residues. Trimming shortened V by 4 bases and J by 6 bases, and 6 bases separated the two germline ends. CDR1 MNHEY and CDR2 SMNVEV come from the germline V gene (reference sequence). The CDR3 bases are TGTGCCAGCAGTTGGGGGCCCGGGGAGCTGTTTTTT. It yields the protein CASSWGPGELFF.

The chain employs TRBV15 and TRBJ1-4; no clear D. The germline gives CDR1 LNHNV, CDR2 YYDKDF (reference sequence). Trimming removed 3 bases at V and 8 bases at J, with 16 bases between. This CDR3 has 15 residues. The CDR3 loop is CATSRGSGGLEKLFF. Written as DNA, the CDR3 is TGTGCCACCAGCAGGGGGTCAGGAGGATTAGAAAAACTGTTTTTT.

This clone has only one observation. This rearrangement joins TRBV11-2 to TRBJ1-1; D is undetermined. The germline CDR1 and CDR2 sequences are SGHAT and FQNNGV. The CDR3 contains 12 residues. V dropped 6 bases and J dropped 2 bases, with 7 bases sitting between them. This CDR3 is CASRFGNTEAFF. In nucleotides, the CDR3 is TGTGCCAGCAGATTCGGTAACACTGAAGCTTTCTTT.

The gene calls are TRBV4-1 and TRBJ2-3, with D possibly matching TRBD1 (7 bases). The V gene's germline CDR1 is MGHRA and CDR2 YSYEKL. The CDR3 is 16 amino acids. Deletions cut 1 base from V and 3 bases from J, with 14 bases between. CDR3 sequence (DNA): TGCGCCAGCAGCCAAGGTTGGAGGGGGCTGACAGATACGCAGTATTTT. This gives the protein CASSQGWRGLTDTQYF.

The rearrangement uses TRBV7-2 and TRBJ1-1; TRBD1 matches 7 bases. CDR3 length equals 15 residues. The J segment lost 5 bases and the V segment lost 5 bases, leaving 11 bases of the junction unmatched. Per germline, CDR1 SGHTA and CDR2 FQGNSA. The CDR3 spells CASSLTQGIGTEAFF. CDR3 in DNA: TGTGCCAGCAGCCTGACACAGGGGATAGGGACTGAAGCTTTCTTT.